Here is one TCR beta chain with its context. Its matching antigen is unknown. This sample was taken from a study of human T cells and chemical hapten exposure. Study at large: The study patch tested 0.01% DPC on the upper back and read results at 6 days. Study-level points and caveats: Donors had alopecia, so their immune response may differ from healthy people's.

The CDR3 runs 14 residues. V was trimmed by 0 bases and J by 7 bases, leaving 7 bases between them. In germline, CDR1 is LNHNV, CDR2 YYDKDF (reference sequence). Time point defined: patch test 1, 2 weeks after DPC sensitization. Treatment denoted: therapeutic diphenylcyclopropenone sensitization with weekly scalp DPC. Per the study methods: Samples contained a median of about 100,000 TCRs, with a range of roughly 23,224 to 700,000. TCRdb re-derived calls from the RACE reads in MiXCR, one entry per CDR3 protein. TCRdb's processing, not the study's, gives the V and J calls here. The data hold 180,000 or so distinct CDR3 sequences, with about 20% observed a single time.

The sample here was whole blood, taken in connection with sensitization to the hapten diphenylcyclopropenone (DPC). This sequence joins TRBV15 and TRBJ1-6; D remains unclear. The TCR originated in a woman aged 50 to 60 with alopecia areata. Some clones in this sample may be carry-over from other donors' samples. This CDR3 is CATSRDLWNSPLHF. The CDR3 bases are TGTGCCACCAGCAGAGATCTGTGGAATTCACCCCTCCACTTT.